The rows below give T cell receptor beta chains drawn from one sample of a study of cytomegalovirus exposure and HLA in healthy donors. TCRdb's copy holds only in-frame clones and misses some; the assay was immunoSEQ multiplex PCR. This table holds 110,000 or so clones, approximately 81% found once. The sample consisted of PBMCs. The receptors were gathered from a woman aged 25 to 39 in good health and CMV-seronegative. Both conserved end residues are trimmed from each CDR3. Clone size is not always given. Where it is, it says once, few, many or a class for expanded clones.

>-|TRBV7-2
ASSLGGPYGYT
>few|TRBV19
ATQDDRARQPQH
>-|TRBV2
ATHYGTDTQY
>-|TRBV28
ASTLNRGQTEAF
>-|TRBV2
ASSEVPRGTEAF
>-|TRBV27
ASSSYTDTQY
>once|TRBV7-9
ASSSRGSGISSGANVLT
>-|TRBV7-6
ASSLLGREQTQY
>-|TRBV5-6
ASSLGAPEWYGYT
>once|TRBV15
ATSRLLGQTYEQY
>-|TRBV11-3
ASSSRTGGAYEQY
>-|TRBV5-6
ASIQGGPSFSGNTIY
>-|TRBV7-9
ASSLSLNYEQY
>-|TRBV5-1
ASSLNQGNTEAF
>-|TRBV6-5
ASSLTSGAHNEQF
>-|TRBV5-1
ASSPPSPAKNIQY
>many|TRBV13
ASSFLTGGEQY
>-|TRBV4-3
ASSQEPSGGHEQF
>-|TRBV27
ASSLPGNGYT
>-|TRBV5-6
ASSLVPGGHGYT
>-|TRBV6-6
ASSQGTVNDYEQY
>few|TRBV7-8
ASSGTTTNEKLF
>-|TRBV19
ASSIDEGAPNTEAF
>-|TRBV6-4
ASSQEGNYGYT
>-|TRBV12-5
ASGPGTAYNEQF
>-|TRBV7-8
ASSPGDQPQH
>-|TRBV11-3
ASSLEGDNYEQY
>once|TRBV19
ASSISRRGSEKLF
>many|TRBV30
AWSVSAYEQY
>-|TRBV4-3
ASSATSGQPNYGYT
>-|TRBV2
ASSEDGGSVGQY
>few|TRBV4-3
ASSHSTGGGYSPLH